These T cell receptor beta chains were read from a single sample in a study of beta chain features in type 1 diabetes. Sequencing was performed with immunoSEQ multiplex PCR; in TCRdb, only in-frame clones are kept and a portion is missing. The sample carries 250,000 to 400,000 clones, less than 15% recorded once. Sequencing was done on a sample of central memory CD4+ T cells from blood. These receptors were obtained from a man aged 25 to 45 in good health. CDR3s include the opening cysteine and the closing phenylalanine or tryptophan. The D gene is left open where the match is weak. Size is stated for part of the rows, as once, few or many counts, or as a class when the clone is expanded.

J,V,D,size,DNA,CDR3
TRBJ2-1,TRBV28,TRBD1,many,TGTGCCAGCAGTGGGGACAGGGAATACAATGAGCAGTTCTTC,CASSGDREYNEQFF
TRBJ1-2,TRBV11-2,-,few,TGTGCCAGCAGCTTGGTCGGTATCGGGCATGGCTACACCTTC,CASSLVGIGHGYTF
TRBJ2-3,TRBV4-2,-,few,TGTGCCAGCAGCCCGTCAGGACTCTACACAGATACGCAGTATTTT,CASSPSGLYTDTQYF
TRBJ2-2,TRBV4-1,-,few,TGCGCCAGCAGCCAAGTTACATCTTACGGGGAGCTGTTTTTT,CASSQVTSYGELFF
TRBJ1-3,TRBV28,TRBD1,-,TGTGCCAGCTTAGGGACAGGGGCTGGAAACACCATATATTTT,CASLGTGAGNTIYF
TRBJ2-3,TRBV18,TRBD1,-,TGTGCCAGCTCACCCCGGACAGGGGGCATTACAGATACGCAGTATTTT,CASSPRTGGITDTQYF
TRBJ2-3,TRBV7-9,TRBD2,-,TGTGCCAGCAGCTTATCGAGCGGGGCCACAGATACGCAGTATTTT,CASSLSSGATDTQYF
TRBJ1-2,TRBV20-1,-,-,TGCAGTGCTAGTACAAACTATGGCTACACCTTC,CSASTNYGYTF
TRBJ1-1,TRBV19,-,-,TGTGCCAGTAGTACGGGGTTCATGAACACTGAAGCTTTCTTT,CASSTGFMNTEAFF
TRBJ1-4,TRBV4-3,-,few,TGCGCCAGCAGCCAAGATTCAGGTCCCGGGGATGAAAAACTGTTTTTT,CASSQDSGPGDEKLFF
TRBJ2-5,TRBV7-7,TRBD1,-,TGTGCCAGCAGGTTTCTCGAGACAGGGCGACAGACCCAGTACTTC,CASRFLETGRQTQYF
TRBJ1-1,TRBV9,-,-,TGTGCCAGCAGCGTAGCGGCGAACACTGAAGCTTTCTTT,CASSVAANTEAFF
TRBJ2-7,TRBV7-6,TRBD1,few,TGTGCCAGCAGCTTGACAGGGGGTATCTACGAGCAGTACTTC,CASSLTGGIYEQYF
TRBJ1-1,TRBV19,-,many,TGTGCCAGTAGTATTGGACAAAGGAACACTGAAGCTTTCTTT,CASSIGQRNTEAFF
TRBJ1-2,TRBV19,TRBD1,few,TGTGCCAGTAGTATAGGCGACAGGGGCGGCTATGGCTACACCTTC,CASSIGDRGGYGYTF
TRBJ1-3,TRBV5-4,-,-,TGTGCCAGCAGCCTGCAGCTCTCTGGAAACACCATATATTTT,CASSLQLSGNTIYF
TRBJ1-2,TRBV5-4,-,-,TGTGCCAGCTTCACTCAGGAGGGCGAAGGCTACACCTTC,CASFTQEGEGYTF